This is a list of T cell receptor beta chains from one sample in a study of long-term antiretroviral therapy in people with HIV. Assay: immunoSEQ multiplex PCR; the TCRdb copy retains only in-frame clones and omits some. Here the sample spans about 16,000 clones, roughly 80% being singletons. Sequences were derived from unsorted PBMCs, sampled 1.5 years before starting antiretroviral therapy. These receptors came from a woman aged 50 to 60 with HIV. The CDR3 runs from the conserved cysteine through the conserved F or W. A D gene is named only where the DNA matches it firmly. The size entry is marked missing in some rows and otherwise reads once, few, many or a size class.

V	D	J	size	DNA	CDR3
TRBV7-9	TRBD1	TRBJ1-4	few	TGTGCCAGCAGCTCCGACAGGGCAAAACTGTTTTTT	CASSSDRAKLFF
TRBV7-3	.	TRBJ1-1	.	TGTGCCAGCAGCTTAAGGGCCGGGGGAGGTGAAGCTTTCTTT	CASSLRAGGGEAFF
TRBV30	TRBD1	TRBJ2-7	.	TGTGCCTGGAGTGTTTGGGACAGGGATTCCTACGAGCAGTACTTC	CAWSVWDRDSYEQYF
TRBV29-1	.	TRBJ1-3	.	TGCAGCGTTGATTATACAGGCTCTGGAAACACCATATATTTT	CSVDYTGSGNTIYF
TRBV6-1	.	TRBJ2-7	.	TGTGCCAGCAGTGGCTACTACGAGCAGTACTTC	CASSGYYEQYF
TRBV18	.	TRBJ2-1	.	TGTGCCAGCTCACCACCGGGGCGGAATGAGCAGTTCTTC	CASSPPGRNEQFF
TRBV11-2	.	TRBJ2-2	.	TGTGCCAGCAGCTATACTGGGTGGGCCGGGGAGCTGTTTTTT	CASSYTGWAGELFF
TRBV5-5	.	TRBJ1-5	few	TGTGCCAGCAGCTTGTACTCACTCGATCAGCCCCAGCATTTT	CASSLYSLDQPQHF
TRBV29-1	.	TRBJ1-2	few	TGCAGCGTGGAGACCATGCCCTATGGCTACACCTTC	CSVETMPYGYTF
TRBV5-1	.	TRBJ2-2	few	TGCGCCAGCAGAGGGAAGGACGCGAACACCGGGGAGCTGTTTTTT	CASRGKDANTGELFF
TRBV28	.	TRBJ2-1	.	TGTGCCAGCAGTCCCCCCGGGACAAAGTACAATGAGCAGTTCTTC	CASSPPGTKYNEQFF
TRBV5-1	.	TRBJ1-1	.	TGCGCCAGCAGCTTGAAAGGCACTGAAGCTTTCTTT	CASSLKGTEAFF
TRBV30	.	TRBJ2-1	.	TGTGCCTGGAGTCCCAATGGCTTGGGGGAGCAGTTCTTC	CAWSPNGLGEQFF
TRBV5-1	.	TRBJ2-3	.	TGCGCCAGCAGCTTGGATGGGCAGGGGACCACAGATACGCAGTATTTT	CASSLDGQGTTDTQYF
TRBV18	TRBD1	TRBJ1-5	.	TGTGCCAGCTCACCAGACAGGGGGGGCAATCAGCCCCAGCATTTT	CASSPDRGGNQPQHF
TRBV6-4	.	TRBJ1-6	.	TGTGCCAGCAGTGAGGGGCTTAATAATTCACCCCTCCACTTT	CASSEGLNNSPLHF
TRBV7-9	.	TRBJ1-2	.	TGTGCCAGCAGCTTACTTCTAGGGGACTATGGCTACACCTTC	CASSLLLGDYGYTF
TRBV11-2	TRBD2	TRBJ2-7	few	TGTGCCAGCAGCTATTATATGGGACTAGTATCCTACGAGCAGTACTTC	CASSYYMGLVSYEQYF
TRBV19	.	TRBJ1-6	.	TGTGCCAGTAGTATAGGCGCCTATTCACCCCTCCACTTT	CASSIGAYSPLHF
TRBV4-2	TRBD2	TRBJ2-7	.	TGTGCCAGCAGTACCGAGGGCGGGGGGAGGTACGAGCAGTACTTC	CASSTEGGGRYEQYF
TRBV10-3	.	TRBJ2-5	.	TGTGCCATCAGTGAGTCGTCACAAGAGACCCAGTACTTC	CAISESSQETQYF
TRBV5-1	.	TRBJ2-2	.	TGCGCCAGCAGAACGGGGGCCGGAACCGGGGAGCTGTTTTTT	CASRTGAGTGELFF
TRBV27	TRBD1	TRBJ1-6	once	TGTGCCAGCAGTTTAAGTTGGCAGGGGGTATCCCTCCACTTT	CASSLSWQGVSLHF
TRBV7-9	.	TRBJ2-1	.	TGTGCCAGCAGCTCCATAGACTCCGGCGTACATGAGCAGTTCTTC	CASSSIDSGVHEQFF
TRBV11-1	.	TRBJ1-6	few	TGTGCCAGCAGCTTAGACGGCTATTCACCCCTCCACTTT	CASSLDGYSPLHF
TRBV10-3	TRBD1	TRBJ1-5	.	TGTGCCATCAGTGTGGGGGGACAGGGGAATAGCAATCAGCCCCAGCATTTT	CAISVGGQGNSNQPQHF
TRBV7-8	.	TRBJ1-1	.	TGTGCCAGCAAACCCCAGACAGCAAACACTGAAGCTTTCTTT	CASKPQTANTEAFF
TRBV2	.	TRBJ1-2	.	TGTGCCAGCAGTGAGGACCAAACTAACTATGGCTACACCTTC	CASSEDQTNYGYTF
TRBV7-8	.	TRBJ2-1	.	TGTGCCAGCAGCCATGGAGGAGGGGTCGTGGATGAGCAGTTCTTC	CASSHGGGVVDEQFF
TRBV7-3	.	TRBJ2-2	.	TGTGCCAGCAGCACTAAACCCCTCTCTAACGCCGGGGAGCTGTTTTTT	CASSTKPLSNAGELFF
TRBV10-2	.	TRBJ1-4	.	TGCGCCAGCAGTGAGCCCGGTTTAAATGAAAAACTGTTTTTT	CASSEPGLNEKLFF
TRBV2	.	TRBJ2-5	once	TGTGCCAGCAGTGAAGTTCGGGCACGACAAGAGACCCAGTACTTC	CASSEVRARQETQYF
TRBV11-2	.	TRBJ1-2	few	TGTGCCAGCAGCTTAGTGCAGGGTAACTATGGCTACACCTTC	CASSLVQGNYGYTF
TRBV4-1	TRBD1	TRBJ1-2	few	TGCGCCAGCAGCCAAGACCCCGGGACAGGGCTCAATGGCTACACCTTC	CASSQDPGTGLNGYTF
TRBV27	.	TRBJ2-7	.	TGTGCCAGCAGTTTCCAGGGGTCCTACGAGCAGTACTTC	CASSFQGSYEQYF
TRBV27	.	TRBJ2-7	.	TGTGCCAGCAGTTTAAGAAGGAGCTACGAGCAGTACTTC	CASSLRRSYEQYF
TRBV9	TRBD1	TRBJ1-2	.	TGTGCCAGCAGCCCTAGATGGTCAGGGGGGAACTATGGCTACACCTTC	CASSPRWSGGNYGYTF
TRBV5-6	.	TRBJ2-5	.	TGTGCCAGCAGCTTGGGGTTGCGGGAGACCCAGTACTTC	CASSLGLRETQYF
TRBV9	.	TRBJ1-2	.	TGTGCCAGCAGCGTAGGAGGAACCTATGGCTACACCTTC	CASSVGGTYGYTF
TRBV6-6	.	TRBJ1-2	.	TGTGCCAGCAGTTACTCGCCCCAGGCTAGCTATGGCTACACCTTC	CASSYSPQASYGYTF
TRBV11-1	.	TRBJ1-2	.	TGTGCCAGCAGCTCCGAGGCTCGCCAGGGAGACTATGGCTACACCTTC	CASSSEARQGDYGYTF
TRBV7-6	TRBD1	TRBJ1-3	.	TGTGCCAGCAGCTTAGCGTACCCTACAGGGGCTGGAAACACCATATATTTT	CASSLAYPTGAGNTIYF